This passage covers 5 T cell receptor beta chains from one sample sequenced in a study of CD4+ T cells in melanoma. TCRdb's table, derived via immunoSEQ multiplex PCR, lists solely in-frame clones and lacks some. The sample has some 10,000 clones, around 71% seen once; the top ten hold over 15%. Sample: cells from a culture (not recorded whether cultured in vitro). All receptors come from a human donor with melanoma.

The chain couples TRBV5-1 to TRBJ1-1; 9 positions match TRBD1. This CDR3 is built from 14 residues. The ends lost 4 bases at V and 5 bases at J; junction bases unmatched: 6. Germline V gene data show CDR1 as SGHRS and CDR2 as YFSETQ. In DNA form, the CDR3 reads TGCGCCAGCAGCACGGGACAGGGTAGAACTGAAGCTTTCTTT. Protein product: CASSTGQGRTEAFF.

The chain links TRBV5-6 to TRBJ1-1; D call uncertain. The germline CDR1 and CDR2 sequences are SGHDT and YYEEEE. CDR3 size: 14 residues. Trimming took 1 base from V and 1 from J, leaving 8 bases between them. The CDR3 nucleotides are TGTGCCAGCAGCTTGAGGTCTACGAACACTGAAGCTTTCTTT. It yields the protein CASSLRSTNTEAFF.

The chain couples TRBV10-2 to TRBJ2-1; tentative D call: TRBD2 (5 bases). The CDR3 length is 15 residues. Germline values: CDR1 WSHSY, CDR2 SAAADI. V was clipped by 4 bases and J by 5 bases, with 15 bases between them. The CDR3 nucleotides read TGCGCCAGCAGTGTGTACGGTACGGGGAACAATGAGCAGTTCTTC. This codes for CASSVYGTGNNEQFF.

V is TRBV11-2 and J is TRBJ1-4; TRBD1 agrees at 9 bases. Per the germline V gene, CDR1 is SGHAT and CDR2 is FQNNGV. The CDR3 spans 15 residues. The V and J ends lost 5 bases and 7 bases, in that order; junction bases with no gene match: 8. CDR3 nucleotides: TGTGCCAGCAGCCCGGACAGGGGTCTAAGTGAAAAACTGTTTTTT. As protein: CASSPDRGLSEKLFF.

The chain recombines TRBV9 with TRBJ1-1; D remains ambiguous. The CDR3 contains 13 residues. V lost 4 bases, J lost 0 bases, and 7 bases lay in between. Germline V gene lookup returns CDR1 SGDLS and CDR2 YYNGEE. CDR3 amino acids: CASSRGMNTEAFF. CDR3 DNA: TGTGCCAGCAGCAGAGGCATGAACACTGAAGCTTTCTTT.